The 13 T cell receptor beta chains presented below share a single source sample, sequenced in a study of T cell repertoires in aging, cancer and after chemotherapy. TRB rearrangements spanning V, D and J were amplified using mixed TRB-A/B primers. TCRdb called the multiplex PCR reads again in MiXCR, with one record for every CDR3 protein. The table includes fewer than 5,500 distinct CDR3 sequences, under 70% detected once. TCR beta rearrangements were amplified from peripheral blood genomic DNA. Sequenced material: blood. The receptors were sampled from a human donor with a solid tumor.

The V gene is TRBV12-3 or TRBV12-4, the J gene TRBJ2-7; 12 bases line up with TRBD2. J was trimmed by 0 bases and V by 2 bases; bases with no gene match: 8. The length of the CDR3 is 18 residues. In nucleotides, the CDR3 is TGTGCCAGCAGTTTATCCCGAAGGGGACTAGCGGGCTCCTACGAGCAGTACTTC. Translation gives CASSLSRRGLAGSYEQYF.

The chain joins TRBV12-3 or TRBV12-4 to TRBJ2-1; 9 nucleotides align to TRBD1. The CDR3 has 16 amino acids. With V trimmed by 5 bases and J by 9 bases, 14 bases remained unmatched. The CDR3: CASSQTGTGREGEQFF. The CDR3 DNA sequence: TGTGCCAGCAGTCAAACCGGGACAGGGAGGGAAGGTGAGCAGTTCTTC.

V is TRBV15 and J is TRBJ2-7; 10 positions agree with TRBD1. There are 15 residues in the CDR3. Per germline, CDR1 LNHNV and CDR2 YYDKDF (reference sequence). Unmatched junction bases numbered 9, after V lost 3 bases and J lost 7 bases. DNA for the CDR3: TGTGCCACCAGCAGGGGGACAGGGGCGATTGGGGAGCAGTACTTC. Encoded protein: CATSRGTGAIGEQYF. Variable domain in full (rest from reference TRBV15 and TRBJ2-7): DAMVIQNPRYQVTQFGKPVTLSCSQTLNHNVMYWYQQKSSQAPKLLFHYYDKDFNNEADTPDNFQSRRPNTSFCFLDIRSPGLGDTAMYLCATSRGTGAIGEQYFGPGTRLTVT.

This clonotype appeared a few times. This rearrangement joins TRBV6-2 or TRBV6-3 to TRBJ2-7; D is perhaps TRBD1 or TRBD2 (6 bases each). Trimming shortened V by 2 bases and J by 5 bases, and 10 bases separated the two germline ends. The germline V gene has CDR1 MNHEY and CDR2 SVGEGT. The CDR3 contains 13 residues. CDR3 loop: CASSYRGVHEQYF. Here the CDR3 DNA reads TGTGCCAGCAGTTACAGGGGGGTCCACGAGCAGTACTTC.

The CDR3 protein is CSVEAQGARTEAFF. The CDR3 DNA follows: TGCAGCGTTGAGGCCCAGGGGGCGAGGACTGAAGCTTTCTTT. The chain recombines TRBV29-1 with TRBJ1-1, with 8 bases that match TRBD1. In germline, CDR1 is SQVTM, CDR2 ANQGSEA. The CDR3 is made up of 14 amino acids. With V trimmed by 3 bases and J by 5 bases, 8 bases remained unmatched.

This clonotype has more than one count but fewer than ten. The chain combines TRBV6-5 with TRBJ2-7; 9 positions match TRBD2. The junction had 6 bases not matched to a gene; V was cut back by 3 bases and J by 6 bases. The CDR3 covers 14 residues. CDR1 and CDR2 (germline): MNHEY, SVGAGI. The CDR3 loop reads CASSYSAGGGEQYF. The CDR3 DNA follows: TGTGCCAGCAGTTATTCAGCGGGAGGTGGCGAGCAGTACTTC.

This clonotype was detected only once. The genes are TRBV6-5 and TRBJ1-6; TRBD1 might be the D (5 bases). V was shortened by 6 bases and J by 0 bases, with 18 bases between the two germline ends. The CDR3 is 18 residues long. Germline V gives CDR1 MNHEY, CDR2 SVGAGI. The CDR3 DNA reads TGTGCCAGCAGCATTTCAAATACAGGTGACTCCTATAATTCACCCCTCCACTTT. It yields the protein CASSISNTGDSYNSPLHF.

This chain connects TRBV6-5 to TRBJ2-7; 9 bases line up with TRBD2. Losses at the gene ends were 0 bases for V and 6 bases for J; bases not matched to a gene: 6. In germline, CDR1 is MNHEY, CDR2 SVGAGI. This CDR3 is built from 15 residues. The CDR3 coding sequence is TGTGCCAGCAGTTACTCTCCAGCGGGGGGAACCGAGCAGTACTTC. This encodes CASSYSPAGGTEQYF.

The chain is built from TRBV24-1 and TRBJ2-1, with TRBD2 identical over 14 bases. The CDR3 length is 16 residues. Unmatched junction bases numbered 4, after V lost 3 bases and J lost 7 bases. Germline V lookup: CDR1 KGHDR, CDR2 SFDVKD. CDR3 sequence: CATSDARTSGRNEQFF. As DNA, the CDR3 is TGTGCCACCAGTGATGCTAGGACTAGCGGGAGGAATGAGCAGTTCTTC.

The genes are TRBV7-2 and TRBJ2-1; the match to TRBD2 covers 9 bases. CDR1 is SGHTA and CDR2 is FQGNSA in the germline V gene. This CDR3 comprises 15 residues. Trimming removed 4 bases from V and 9 bases from J; junction bases left unmatched: 10. The CDR3 region is CASSSRRGGVGEQFF. In nucleotides, the CDR3 is TGTGCCAGCAGCTCAAGGCGCGGGGGGGTTGGTGAGCAGTTCTTC.

This clonotype was found once. The rearrangement joins TRBV6-1 to TRBJ1-1; D call uncertain. The germline CDR1 and CDR2 sequences are MNHNS and SASEGT. Trimming took off 7 bases at V and 2 bases at J, with 14 bases between the two ends. The length of the CDR3 is 14 residues. CDR3 nucleotides: TGTGCCAGCATCGGCGGTTCGGGCAACACTGAAGCTTTCTTT. Residues: CASIGGSGNTEAFF.

The chain is built from TRBV11-2 and TRBJ2-7; D is possibly TRBD1 or TRBD2 (5 bases each). V was clipped by 6 bases and J by 6 bases, with 24 bases between them. The CDR3 is 16 residues long. Germline lookup yields CDR1 SGHAT and CDR2 FQNNGV. CDR3 protein: CASSYRSGGGPFEQYF. CDR3 in DNA: TGTGCCAGCAGTTACCGATCAGGTGGGGGACCCTTCGAGCAGTACTTC.

In this sample, this clonotype turned up once. The V gene is TRBV6-6, the J gene TRBJ1-1, with TRBD1 matching over 9 bases. CDR3 length equals 17 residues. From germline, CDR1 is MNHNY and CDR2 SVGAGI (reference sequence). V dropped 6 bases and J dropped 4; count of bases not matched to a gene: 15. For the CDR3, the DNA is TGTGCCAGCAGGGGAGACAGGGGGGGATTTCGGTTCACTGAAGCTTTCTTT. As protein: CASRGDRGGFRFTEAFF.